The present TCR beta chain was sequenced within a study of T cell repertoires in cytomegalovirus infection. Study background: Public TCR beta signatures were indicative of both CMV infection and a matching HLA type.

The CDR3 is made up of 17 amino acids. Losses at the gene ends were 0 bases for V and 4 bases for J; bases not matched to a gene: 14. The germline V gene has CDR1 SQVTM and CDR2 ANQGSEA. TCRdb re-derived calls from the reads in MiXCR, one entry per CDR3 protein. The table has around 250,000 distinct CDR3 sequences, 15% to 20% seen once. This chain uses TRBV29-1 with TRBJ1-2, with 7 nucleotides matching TRBD1. The TCR originated in a human donor in good health (CMV status not recorded). Some clones in this sample may be carry-over from other donors' samples. Sample: CD8+ T cells from PBMCs. The CDR3 here is CSVEEEDREWYTYGYTF. For the CDR3, the DNA is TGCAGCGTTGAAGAAGAAGACAGGGAATGGTATACCTATGGCTACACCTTC.